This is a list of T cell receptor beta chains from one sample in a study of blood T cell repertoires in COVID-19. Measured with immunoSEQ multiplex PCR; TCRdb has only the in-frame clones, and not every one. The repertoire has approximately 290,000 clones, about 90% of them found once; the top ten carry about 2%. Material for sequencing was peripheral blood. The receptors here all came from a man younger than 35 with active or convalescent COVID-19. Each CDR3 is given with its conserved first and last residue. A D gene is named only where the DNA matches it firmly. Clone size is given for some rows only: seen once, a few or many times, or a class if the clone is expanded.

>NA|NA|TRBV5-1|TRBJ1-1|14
TGCGCCAGCAGCTTCGAACACCCGAACACTGAAGCTTTCTTT
CASSFEHPNTEAFF
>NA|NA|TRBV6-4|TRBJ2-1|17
TGTGCCAGCAGTGAAGGGTTTTGGGGTAGCGTTCCCAATGAGCAGTTCTTC
CASSEGFWGSVPNEQFF
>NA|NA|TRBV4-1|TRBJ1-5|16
TGCGCCAGCAGCCCCCGAACAGGGATGGGCAATCAGCCCCAGCATTTT
CASSPRTGMGNQPQHF
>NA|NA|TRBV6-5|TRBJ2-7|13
TGTGCCAGCGGCTACTCAACGTCGGGGGAGCAGTACTTC
CASGYSTSGEQYF
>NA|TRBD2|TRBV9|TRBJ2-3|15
TGTGCCAGCAGCCCCGGACTAGCGGGAATGGATACGCAGTATTTT
CASSPGLAGMDTQYF
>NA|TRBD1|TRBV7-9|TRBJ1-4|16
TGTGCCAGCAGCTTAGTTCCCCCCAGGGGGAGTGAAAAACTGTTTTTT
CASSLVPPRGSEKLFF
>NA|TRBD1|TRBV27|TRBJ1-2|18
TGTGCCAGCAGTCTAGGGGCCCTCCCGACAGGGGATCAGGATGGCTACACCTTC
CASSLGALPTGDQDGYTF
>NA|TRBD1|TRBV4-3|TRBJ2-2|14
TGCGCCAGCAGCTTGGACAGGGGGCCTAGGGAGCTGTTTTTT
CASSLDRGPRELFF
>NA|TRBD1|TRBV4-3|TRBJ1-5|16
TGCGCCAGCAGCCAAGAGTTGGACAGGGGGCCTCAGCCCCAGCATTTT
CASSQELDRGPQPQHF
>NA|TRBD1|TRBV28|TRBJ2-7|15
TGTGCCAGCACCGACAATCGACAGGGGGCCTTCGAGCAGTACTTC
CASTDNRQGAFEQYF
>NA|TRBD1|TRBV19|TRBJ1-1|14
TGTGCCAGTAGTCAGGGACAGGGTGCCGCTGAAGCTTTCTTT
CASSQGQGAAEAFF
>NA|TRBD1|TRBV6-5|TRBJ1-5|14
TGTGCCAGCAGCCGCAGGGGGATCGATCAGCCCCAGCATTTT
CASSRRGIDQPQHF
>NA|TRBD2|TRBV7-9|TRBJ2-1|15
TGTGCCAGCAGCTTAAATAGCGGGGGTCGGAATGAGCAGTTCTTC
CASSLNSGGRNEQFF
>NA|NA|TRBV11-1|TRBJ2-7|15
TGTGCCAGCAGCACCCATGCTGGGCGAGCCTACGAGCAGTACTTC
CASSTHAGRAYEQYF
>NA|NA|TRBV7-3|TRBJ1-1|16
TGTGCCAGCAGCTTAACCGGTATAGGGGTGAACACTGAAGCTTTCTTT
CASSLTGIGVNTEAFF
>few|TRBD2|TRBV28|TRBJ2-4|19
TGTGCCAGCAGTTTCCTTGTACTAGCGGGCCCGTTAGCCAAAAACATTCAGTACTTC
CASSFLVLAGPLAKNIQYF
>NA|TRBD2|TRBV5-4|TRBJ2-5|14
TGTGCCAGCAGCTTGTTGTCCAGCGGGACGACCCAGTACTTC
CASSLLSSGTTQYF
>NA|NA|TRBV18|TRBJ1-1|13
TGTGCCAGCTTCAGCCAGCGGAACACTGAAGCTTTCTTT
CASFSQRNTEAFF
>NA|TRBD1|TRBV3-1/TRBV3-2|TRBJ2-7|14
TGTGCCAGCAGAAGACAGGGGGCAGTCCACGAGCAGTACTTC
CASRRQGAVHEQYF
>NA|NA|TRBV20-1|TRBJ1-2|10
TGCAGTGCTCTTACTGATGGCTACACCTTC
CSALTDGYTF
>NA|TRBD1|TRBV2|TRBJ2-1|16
TGTGCCAGCATCTGGACTCCGGGACAGGGTAGGAATGAGCAGTTCTTC
CASIWTPGQGRNEQFF
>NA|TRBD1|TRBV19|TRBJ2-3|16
TGTGCCAGTAGTATCCTGTTCAGGGGGCAAACAGATACGCAGTATTTT
CASSILFRGQTDTQYF
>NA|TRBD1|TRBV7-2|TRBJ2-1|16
TGTGCCAGCAGCTTATGGGCAGGGGGCCCCTACAATGAGCAGTTCTTC
CASSLWAGGPYNEQFF
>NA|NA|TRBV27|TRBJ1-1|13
TGTGCCAGCAGTTTATCCAGAAACACTGAAGCTTTCTTT
CASSLSRNTEAFF
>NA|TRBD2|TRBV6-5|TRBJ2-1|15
TGTGCCAGCAGCTCCTTTAGCGGGGGGGCCCAAGTGCAGTTCTTC
CASSSFSGGAQVQFF
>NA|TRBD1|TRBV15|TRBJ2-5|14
TGTGCCACCAGCACCCGACAGGGTAAGAAGACCCAGTACTTC
CATSTRQGKKTQYF
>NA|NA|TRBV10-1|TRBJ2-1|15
TGCGCCAGCAGTGAGCAGAGGAGCTCCTACAATGAGCAGTTCTTC
CASSEQRSSYNEQFF
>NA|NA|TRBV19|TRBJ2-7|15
TGTGCCAGTAGTATATCGACTATCCGATCCTACGAGCAGTACTTC
CASSISTIRSYEQYF
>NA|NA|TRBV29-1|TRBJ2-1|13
TGCAGCGCCGAGCCCTTAACTAGTTTTGAGCAGTTCTTC
CSAEPLTSFEQFF
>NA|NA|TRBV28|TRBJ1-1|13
TGTGCCAGCAGTCCCGCGGGGAACACTGAAGCTTTCTTT
CASSPAGNTEAFF
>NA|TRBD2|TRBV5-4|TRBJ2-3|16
TGTGCCAGCAGCATAGGGACTAGCGAACAATCAGATACGCAGTATTTT
CASSIGTSEQSDTQYF
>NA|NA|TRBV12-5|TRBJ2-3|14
TGTGCTAGTGGTTTGGTACTTAGGGGAGATACGCAGTATTTT
CASGLVLRGDTQYF
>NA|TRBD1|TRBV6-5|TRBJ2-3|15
TGTGCCAGCAGTTACCAGACAGGGTTTGCAGATACGCAGTATTTT
CASSYQTGFADTQYF
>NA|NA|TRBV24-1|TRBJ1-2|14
TGTGCCACCAGTCCAGGCAGGGGAAACTATGGCTACACCTTC
CATSPGRGNYGYTF
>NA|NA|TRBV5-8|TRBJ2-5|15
TGTGCCAGCAGCTTGACAGGGCTAGGACATGAGACCCAGTACTTC
CASSLTGLGHETQYF
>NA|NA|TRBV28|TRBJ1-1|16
TGTGCCAGCAGTTTATGGGGGGCCAGACTGAACACTGAAGCTTTCTTT
CASSLWGARLNTEAFF
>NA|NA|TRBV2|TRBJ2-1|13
TGTGCCAGCAGTTGGGCGGGGGCGATTGAGCAGTTCTTC
CASSWAGAIEQFF
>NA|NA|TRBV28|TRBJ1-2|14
TGTGCCAGCAGTTCCCCGAGTTCGGTCTATGGCTACACCTTC
CASSSPSSVYGYTF
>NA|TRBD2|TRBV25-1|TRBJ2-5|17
TGTGCCAGCAGTGAATTAAGGACTAGCGGGGTCGAAGAGACCCAGTACTTC
CASSELRTSGVEETQYF